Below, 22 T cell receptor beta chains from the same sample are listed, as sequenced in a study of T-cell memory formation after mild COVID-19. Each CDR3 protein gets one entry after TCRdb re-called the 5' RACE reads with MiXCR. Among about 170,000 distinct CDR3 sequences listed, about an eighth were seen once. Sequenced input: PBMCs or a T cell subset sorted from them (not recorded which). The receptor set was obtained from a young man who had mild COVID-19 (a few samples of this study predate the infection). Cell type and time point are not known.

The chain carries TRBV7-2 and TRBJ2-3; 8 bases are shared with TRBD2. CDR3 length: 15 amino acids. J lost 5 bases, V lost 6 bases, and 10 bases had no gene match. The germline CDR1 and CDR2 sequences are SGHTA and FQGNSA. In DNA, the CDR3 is TGTGCCAGCAGACAGGCGCGGGGGGCGGTAGATACGCAGTATTTT. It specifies CASRQARGAVDTQYF.

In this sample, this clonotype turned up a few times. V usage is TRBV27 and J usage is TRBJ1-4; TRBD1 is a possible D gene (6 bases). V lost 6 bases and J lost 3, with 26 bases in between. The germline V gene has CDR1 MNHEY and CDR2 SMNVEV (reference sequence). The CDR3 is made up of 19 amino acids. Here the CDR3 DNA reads TGTGCCAGCAGCTCGAATCCAAACAGGGCCCTCCTTTCTAATGAAAAACTGTTTTTT. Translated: CASSSNPNRALLSNEKLFF.

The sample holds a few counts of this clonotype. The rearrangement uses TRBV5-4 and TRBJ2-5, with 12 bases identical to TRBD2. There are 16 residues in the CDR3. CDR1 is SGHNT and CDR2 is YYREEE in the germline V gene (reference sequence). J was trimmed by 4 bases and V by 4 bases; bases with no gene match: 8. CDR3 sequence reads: CASSRGPSGGAETQYF. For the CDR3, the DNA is TGTGCCAGCAGCCGGGGGCCTAGCGGGGGGGCAGAGACCCAGTACTTC.

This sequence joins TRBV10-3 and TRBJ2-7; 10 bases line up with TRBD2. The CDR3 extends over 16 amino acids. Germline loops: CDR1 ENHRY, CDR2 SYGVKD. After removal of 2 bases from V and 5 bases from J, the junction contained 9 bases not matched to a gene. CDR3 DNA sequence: TGTGCCATCAGTGAGAGGACTAGCGGACCCCTCCACGAGCAGTACGTC. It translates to CAISERTSGPLHEQYV.

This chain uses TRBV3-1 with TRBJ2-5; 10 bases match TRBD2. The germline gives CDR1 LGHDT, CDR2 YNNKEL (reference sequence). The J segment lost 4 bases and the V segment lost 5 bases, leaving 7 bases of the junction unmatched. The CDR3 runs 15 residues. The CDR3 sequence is CASSSSGGAVETQYF. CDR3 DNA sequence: TGTGCCAGCAGCAGCAGCGGGGGGGCCGTAGAGACCCAGTACTTC.

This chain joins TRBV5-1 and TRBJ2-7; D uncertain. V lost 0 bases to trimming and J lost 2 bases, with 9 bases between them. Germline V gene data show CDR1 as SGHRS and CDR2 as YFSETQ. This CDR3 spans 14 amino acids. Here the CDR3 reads CASSLGIEAYEQYV. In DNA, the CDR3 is TGCGCCAGCAGCTTGGGTATCGAGGCCTACGAGCAGTACGTC.

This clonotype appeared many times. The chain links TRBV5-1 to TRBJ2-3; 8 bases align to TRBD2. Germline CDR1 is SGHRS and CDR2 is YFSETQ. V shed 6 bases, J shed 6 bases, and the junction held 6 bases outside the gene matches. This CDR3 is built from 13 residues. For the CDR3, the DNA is TGCGCCAGCACGGCGGGGGGCCAGGATACGCAGTATTTT. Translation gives CASTAGGQDTQYF.

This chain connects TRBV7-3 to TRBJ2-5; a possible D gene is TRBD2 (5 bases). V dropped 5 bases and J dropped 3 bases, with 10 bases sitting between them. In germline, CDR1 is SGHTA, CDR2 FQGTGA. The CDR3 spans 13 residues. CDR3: CASSPDFKETQYF. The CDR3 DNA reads TGTGCCAGCAGCCCGGACTTTAAAGAGACCCAGTACTTC.

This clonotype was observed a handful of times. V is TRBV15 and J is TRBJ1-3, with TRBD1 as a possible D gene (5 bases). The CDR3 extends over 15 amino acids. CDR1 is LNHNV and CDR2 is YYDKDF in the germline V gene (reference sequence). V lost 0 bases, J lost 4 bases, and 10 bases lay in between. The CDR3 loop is CATSRDRGSGNTIYF. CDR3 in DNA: TGTGCCACCAGCAGAGATCGGGGGTCCGGAAACACCATATATTTT.

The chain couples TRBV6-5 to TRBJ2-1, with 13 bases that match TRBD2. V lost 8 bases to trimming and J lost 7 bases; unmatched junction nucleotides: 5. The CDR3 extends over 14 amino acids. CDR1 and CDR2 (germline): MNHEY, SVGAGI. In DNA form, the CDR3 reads TGTGCCAGCGATTGGACTAGCGGGGGTAATGAGCAGTTCTTC. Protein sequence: CASDWTSGGNEQFF.

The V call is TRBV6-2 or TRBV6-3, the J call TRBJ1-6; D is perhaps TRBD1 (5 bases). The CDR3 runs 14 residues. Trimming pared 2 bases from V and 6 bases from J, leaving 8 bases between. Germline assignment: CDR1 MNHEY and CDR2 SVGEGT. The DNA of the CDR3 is TGTGCCAGCAGTTACCTGACAGCTAATTCACCCCTCCACTTT. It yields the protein CASSYLTANSPLHF.

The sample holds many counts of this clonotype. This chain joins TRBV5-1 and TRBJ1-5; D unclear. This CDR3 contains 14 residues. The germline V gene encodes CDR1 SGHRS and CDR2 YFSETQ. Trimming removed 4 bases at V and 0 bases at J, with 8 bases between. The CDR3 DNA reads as TGCGCCAGCAGCCCGGGTGATAGCAATCAGCCCCAGCATTTT. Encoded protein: CASSPGDSNQPQHF.

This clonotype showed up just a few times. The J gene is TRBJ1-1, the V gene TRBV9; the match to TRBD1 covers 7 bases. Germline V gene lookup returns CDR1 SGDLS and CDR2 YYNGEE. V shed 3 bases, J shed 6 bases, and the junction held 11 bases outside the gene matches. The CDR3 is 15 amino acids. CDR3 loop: CASSAQGGISAEAFF. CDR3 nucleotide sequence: TGTGCCAGCAGCGCTCAGGGGGGTATATCCGCTGAAGCTTTCTTT.

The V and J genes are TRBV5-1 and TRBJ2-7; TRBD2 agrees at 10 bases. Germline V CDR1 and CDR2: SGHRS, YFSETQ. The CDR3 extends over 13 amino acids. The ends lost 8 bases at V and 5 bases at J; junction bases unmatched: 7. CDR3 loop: CARGSTSGDEQYF. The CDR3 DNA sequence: TGCGCCAGGGGGTCTACTAGCGGGGACGAGCAGTACTTC.

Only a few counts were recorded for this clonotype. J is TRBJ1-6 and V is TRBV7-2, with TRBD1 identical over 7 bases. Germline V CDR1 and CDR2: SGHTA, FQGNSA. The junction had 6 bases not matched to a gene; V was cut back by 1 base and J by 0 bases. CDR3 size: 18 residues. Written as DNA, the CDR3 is TGTGCCAGCAGCTTAGGGGCAGGGGGAAGCTCCTATAATTCACCCCTCCACTTT. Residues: CASSLGAGGSSYNSPLHF.

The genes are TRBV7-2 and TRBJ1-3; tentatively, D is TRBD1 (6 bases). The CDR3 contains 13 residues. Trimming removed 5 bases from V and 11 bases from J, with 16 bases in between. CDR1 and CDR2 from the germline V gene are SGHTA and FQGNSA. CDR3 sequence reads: CASSPSAGASIYF. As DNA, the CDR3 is TGTGCCAGCAGCCCTTCGGCAGGGGCGTCCATATATTTT.

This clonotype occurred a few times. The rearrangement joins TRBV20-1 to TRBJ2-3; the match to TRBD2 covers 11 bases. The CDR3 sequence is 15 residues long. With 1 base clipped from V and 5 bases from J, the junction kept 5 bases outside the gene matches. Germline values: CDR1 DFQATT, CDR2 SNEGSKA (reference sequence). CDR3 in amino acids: CSARGSGGAVDTQYF. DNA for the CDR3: TGCAGTGCTAGAGGTAGCGGGGGGGCCGTAGATACGCAGTATTTT.

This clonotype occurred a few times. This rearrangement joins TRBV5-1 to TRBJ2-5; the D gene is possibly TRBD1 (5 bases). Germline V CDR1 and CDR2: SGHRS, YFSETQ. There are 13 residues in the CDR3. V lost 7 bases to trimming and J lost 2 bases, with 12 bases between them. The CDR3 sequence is CASCRTQQETQYF. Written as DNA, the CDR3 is TGCGCCAGCTGTCGGACACAACAAGAGACCCAGTACTTC.

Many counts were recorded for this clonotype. CDR3 nucleotides: TGTGCCAGCAGCCAAGGCCTGAGTGCGAGCTACGAGCAGTACTTC. Its protein is CASSQGLSASYEQYF. This chain connects TRBV3-1 to TRBJ2-7, with D unclear. The length of the CDR3 is 15 residues. Germline loops: CDR1 LGHDT, CDR2 YNNKEL (reference sequence). V dropped 1 base and J dropped 3 bases, with 13 bases sitting between them.

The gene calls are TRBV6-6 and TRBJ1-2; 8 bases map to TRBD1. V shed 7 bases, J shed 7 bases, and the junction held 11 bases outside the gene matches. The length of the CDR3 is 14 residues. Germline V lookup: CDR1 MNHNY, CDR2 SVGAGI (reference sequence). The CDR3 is CASNVETGARGYTF. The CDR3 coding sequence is TGTGCCAGCAACGTAGAGACAGGGGCTCGTGGCTACACCTTC.

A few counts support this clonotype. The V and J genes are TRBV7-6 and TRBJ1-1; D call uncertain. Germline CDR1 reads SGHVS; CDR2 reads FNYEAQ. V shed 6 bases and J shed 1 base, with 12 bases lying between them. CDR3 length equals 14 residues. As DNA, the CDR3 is TGTGCCAGCAGTACCGGGATGAGGAACACTGAAGCTTTCTTT. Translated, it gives CASSTGMRNTEAFF. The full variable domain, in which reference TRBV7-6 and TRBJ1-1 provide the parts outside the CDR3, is GAGVSQSPRYKVTKRGQDVALRCDPISGHVSLYWYRQALGQGPEFLTYFNYEAQQDKSGLPNDRFSAERPEGSISTLTIQRTEQRDSAMYRCASSTGMRNTEAFFGQGTRLTVV.

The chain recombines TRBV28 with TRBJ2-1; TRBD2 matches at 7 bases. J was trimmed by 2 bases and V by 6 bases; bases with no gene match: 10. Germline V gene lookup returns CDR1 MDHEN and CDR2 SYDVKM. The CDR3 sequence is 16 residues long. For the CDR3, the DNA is TGTGCCAGCAGCCCAAGCCGAGCGGGGACCTACAATGAGCAGTTCTTC. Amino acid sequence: CASSPSRAGTYNEQFF. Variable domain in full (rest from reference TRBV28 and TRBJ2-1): DVKVTQSSRYLVKRTGEKVFLECVQDMDHENMFWYRQDPGLGLRLIYFSYDVKMKEKGDIPEGYSVSREKKERFSLILESASTNQTSMYLCASSPSRAGTYNEQFFGPGTRLTVL.